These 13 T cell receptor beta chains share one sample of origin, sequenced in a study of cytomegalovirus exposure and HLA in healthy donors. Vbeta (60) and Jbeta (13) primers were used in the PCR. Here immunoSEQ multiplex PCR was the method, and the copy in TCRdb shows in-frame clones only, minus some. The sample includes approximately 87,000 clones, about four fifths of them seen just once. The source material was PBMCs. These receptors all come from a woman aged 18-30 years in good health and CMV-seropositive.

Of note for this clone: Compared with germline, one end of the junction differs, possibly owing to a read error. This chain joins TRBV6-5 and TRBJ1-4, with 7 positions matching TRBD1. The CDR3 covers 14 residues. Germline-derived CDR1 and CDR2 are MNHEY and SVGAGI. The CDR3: CASRRQGLNEKLYF. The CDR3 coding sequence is TGTGCCAGCAGAAGACAGGGCCTTAATGAAAAACTGTATTTT.

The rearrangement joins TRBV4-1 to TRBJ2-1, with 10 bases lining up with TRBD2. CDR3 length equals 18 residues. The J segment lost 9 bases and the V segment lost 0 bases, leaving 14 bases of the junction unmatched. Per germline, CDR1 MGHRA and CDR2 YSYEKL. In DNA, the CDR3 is TGCGCCAGCAGCCAAGATCCAACTAGCGGGACTGTATCGGGTGAGCAGTTCTTC. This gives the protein CASSQDPTSGTVSGEQFF.

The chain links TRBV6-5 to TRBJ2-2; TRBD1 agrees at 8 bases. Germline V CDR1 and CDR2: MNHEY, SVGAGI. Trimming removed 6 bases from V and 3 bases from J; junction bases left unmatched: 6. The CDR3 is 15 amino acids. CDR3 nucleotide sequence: TGTGCCAGCAGGGCAGGGACAGGATACACCGGGGAGCTGTTTTTT. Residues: CASRAGTGYTGELFF.

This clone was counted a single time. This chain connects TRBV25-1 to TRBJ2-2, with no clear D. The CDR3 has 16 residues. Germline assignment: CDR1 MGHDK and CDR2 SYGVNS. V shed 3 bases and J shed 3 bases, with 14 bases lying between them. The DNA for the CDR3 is TGTGCCAGCAGTGATCTCCAGGTTAGAGACACCGGGGAGCTGTTTTTT. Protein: CASSDLQVRDTGELFF.

The DNA of the CDR3 is TGCGCCAGCCGACAGGGCTCCTACGAGCAGTACTTC. Its translation is CASRQGSYEQYF. The chain uses TRBV10-2 and TRBJ2-7, with 7 nucleotides matching TRBD1. V dropped 8 bases and J dropped 0; count of bases not matched to a gene: 1. This CDR3 spans 12 amino acids. Germline V gene lookup returns CDR1 WSHSY and CDR2 SAAADI.

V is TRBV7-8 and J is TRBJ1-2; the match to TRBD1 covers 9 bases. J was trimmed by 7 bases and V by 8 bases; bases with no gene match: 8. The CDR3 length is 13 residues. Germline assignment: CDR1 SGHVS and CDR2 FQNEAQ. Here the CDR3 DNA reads TGTGCCAGCGGGGGACAGGGTTACGGTGGCTACACCTTC. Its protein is CASGGQGYGGYTF.

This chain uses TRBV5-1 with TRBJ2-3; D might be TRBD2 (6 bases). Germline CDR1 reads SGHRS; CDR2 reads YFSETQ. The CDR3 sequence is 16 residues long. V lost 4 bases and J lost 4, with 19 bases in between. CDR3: CASSAGNGARADTQYF. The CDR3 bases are TGCGCCAGCAGCGCGGGAAACGGGGCAAGGGCAGATACGCAGTATTTT.

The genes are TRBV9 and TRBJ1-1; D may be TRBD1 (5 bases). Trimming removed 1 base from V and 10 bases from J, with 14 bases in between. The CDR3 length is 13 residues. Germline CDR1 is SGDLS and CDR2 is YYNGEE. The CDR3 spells CASSVSQGSVAFF. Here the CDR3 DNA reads TGTGCCAGCAGCGTATCCCAGGGATCGGTAGCTTTCTTT.

DNA of the CDR3: TGTGCCAGCTCACCACGCACGGCTGACTTATATGGCTACACCTTC. This sequence encodes CASSPRTADLYGYTF. The V and J genes are TRBV18 and TRBJ1-2; D is undetermined. Germline CDR1 is KGHSH and CDR2 is LQKENI. The CDR3 consists of 15 residues. V dropped 1 base and J dropped 5 bases, with 14 bases sitting between them.

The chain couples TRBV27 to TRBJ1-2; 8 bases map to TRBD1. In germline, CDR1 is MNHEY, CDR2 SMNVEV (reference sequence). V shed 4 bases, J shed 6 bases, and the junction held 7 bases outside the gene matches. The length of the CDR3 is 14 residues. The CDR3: CASSWGRTGNGYTF. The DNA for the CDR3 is TGTGCCAGCAGTTGGGGCAGGACAGGGAATGGCTACACCTTC.

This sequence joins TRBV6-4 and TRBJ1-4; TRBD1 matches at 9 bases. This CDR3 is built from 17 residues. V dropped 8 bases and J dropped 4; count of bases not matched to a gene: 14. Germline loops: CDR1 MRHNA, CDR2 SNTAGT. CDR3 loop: CASGPGQGFLGNEKLFF. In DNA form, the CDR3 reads TGTGCCAGCGGCCCGGGACAGGGCTTTTTGGGTAATGAAAAACTGTTTTTT.

CDR3 region: CASSYLERGAKETQYF. The CDR3 region has the DNA TGTGCCAGCAGTTACTTAGAGCGGGGGGCCAAAGAGACCCAGTACTTC. This chain links TRBV6-6 with TRBJ2-5, with TRBD2 identical over 9 bases. Per the germline V gene, CDR1 is MNHNY and CDR2 is SVGAGI (reference sequence). Trimming removed 1 base from V and 3 bases from J; junction bases left unmatched: 6. The CDR3 has 16 amino acids.

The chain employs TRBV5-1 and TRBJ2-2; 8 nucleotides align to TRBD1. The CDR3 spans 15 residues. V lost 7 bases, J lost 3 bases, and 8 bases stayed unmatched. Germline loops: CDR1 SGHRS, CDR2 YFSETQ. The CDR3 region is CASRDRYIDTGELFF. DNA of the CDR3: TGCGCCAGCCGGGACAGGTACATAGACACCGGGGAGCTGTTTTTT. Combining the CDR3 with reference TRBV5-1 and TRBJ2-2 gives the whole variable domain KAGVTQTPRYLIKTRGQQVTLSCSPISGHRSVSWYQQTPGQGLQFLFEYFSETQRNKGNFPGRFSGRQFSNSRSEMNVSTLELGDSALYLCASRDRYIDTGELFFGEGSRLTVL.